The rows below give T cell receptor beta chains drawn from one sample of a study of OX40 agonist ivuxolimab in advanced cancers. The method was immunoSEQ multiplex PCR; TCRdb's version includes in-frame clones alone and lacks a portion of them. The table lists approximately 62,000 clones, about 91% of them singletons, with under 15% in the top ten. The starting material was CD4+ or CD8+ T cells sorted from blood, obtained in a trial of the OX40 agonist ivuxolimab. Receptors were obtained from an adult with an advanced solid tumor such as melanoma, head and neck, liver or kidney cancer. The CDR3 runs from the conserved cysteine through the conserved F or W. D genes are given only for firm matches. For some rows the clone size is stated as once, few or many, or as a class when expanded; others skip it.

V gene,clone size,D gene,J gene,CDR3 DNA,CDR3 protein
TRBV7-9,NA,NA,TRBJ1-2,TGTGCCAGCAGTGGGGATGGAACAGATGGACCCTATGGCTACACCTTC,CASSGDGTDGPYGYTF
TRBV14,NA,TRBD2,TRBJ2-1,TGTGCCAGCAGCTTGACTAGCGGGAGGGTCTATGAGCAGTTCTTC,CASSLTSGRVYEQFF
TRBV7-9,NA,NA,TRBJ2-6,TGTGCCAGCAGCTTATGGGAGGGGGCCCGCTCTGGGGCCAACGTCCTGACTTTC,CASSLWEGARSGANVLTF
TRBV27,NA,TRBD1,TRBJ2-1,TGTGCCAGCAGTCCAGGAGGACAGGGGAATGAGCAGTTCTTC,CASSPGGQGNEQFF
TRBV6-6,NA,TRBD1,TRBJ1-1,TGTGCCAGCAGCTACAGGGGGCACACTGAAGCTTTCTTT,CASSYRGHTEAFF
TRBV19,NA,NA,TRBJ2-3,TGTGCCAGTAAGGCAGGCACAGATACGCAGTATTTT,CASKAGTDTQYF
TRBV4-1,NA,TRBD1,TRBJ2-7,TGCGCCAGCAGCCTCTCGACAGGGCCCTACGAGCAGTACTTC,CASSLSTGPYEQYF
TRBV11-2,NA,NA,TRBJ2-1,TGTGCCAGCAGCTTAGATGCAAATGAGCAGTTCTTC,CASSLDANEQFF
TRBV29-1,NA,NA,TRBJ1-2,TGCAGCGTTGAGTCAGGCTACTATGGCTACACCTTC,CSVESGYYGYTF
TRBV6-6,NA,NA,TRBJ2-5,TGTGCCAGCAGTCCCCAGAGGGGCCCGTACCAAGAGACCCAGTACTTC,CASSPQRGPYQETQYF
TRBV19,NA,NA,TRBJ1-4,TGTGCCAGTATCGGTCGGGCCGGTGGTGAAAAACTGTTTTTT,CASIGRAGGEKLFF
TRBV14,once,TRBD1,TRBJ2-2,TGTGCCAGCAGCTCTCCCGGGACAGGGGTGGCCGGGGAGCTGTTTTTT,CASSSPGTGVAGELFF
TRBV6-5,NA,NA,TRBJ2-5,TGTGCCAGCAGCCCCCCGGGACTGGCCCAAGAGACCCAGTACTTC,CASSPPGLAQETQYF
TRBV7-9,NA,NA,TRBJ1-1,TGTGCCAGCAGCTTAGTGGCGTTGGCGGGGACTGAAGCTTTCTTT,CASSLVALAGTEAFF
TRBV5-1,NA,NA,TRBJ2-7,TGCGCCAGCAGCGGAGGCTACGAGCAGTACTTC,CASSGGYEQYF
TRBV9,NA,TRBD1,TRBJ1-1,TGTGCCAGCAGCGGTGGGGACAGGGGTGCCACTGAAGCTTTCTTT,CASSGGDRGATEAFF
TRBV6-1,NA,NA,TRBJ2-3,TGTGCCAGCAGTGAGGGCGGGAAGGCCTTAGATACGCAGTATTTT,CASSEGGKALDTQYF
TRBV4-1,NA,NA,TRBJ2-3,TGCGCCAGCAGCCAAGTTTATCGACAGGAGGTCGAAACGCAGTATTTT,CASSQVYRQEVETQYF
TRBV7-9,NA,TRBD2,TRBJ2-3,TGTGCCAGCAGCTCTAATATAGCGGGAAGGTCAGATACGCAGTATTTT,CASSSNIAGRSDTQYF
TRBV7-6,NA,TRBD1,TRBJ1-4,TGTGCCAGCAGCCACGGGACAGGGACTAATGAAAAACTGTTTTTT,CASSHGTGTNEKLFF
TRBV5-8,once,TRBD2,TRBJ2-7,TGTGCCAGCAGCTTGGGGCTAGCGGGATCCTACGAGCAGTACTTC,CASSLGLAGSYEQYF
TRBV5-6,once,NA,TRBJ2-7,TGTGCCAGCAGCTGGGGGTTTTACGAGCAGTACTTC,CASSWGFYEQYF
TRBV7-9,once,NA,TRBJ1-1,TGTGCCAGCAGCTTACCGGGACTGAACACTGAAGCTTTCTTT,CASSLPGLNTEAFF
TRBV10-3,NA,TRBD1,TRBJ1-1,TGTGCCATCAGTGAACAGGGGGCCCTCACTGAAGCTTTCTTT,CAISEQGALTEAFF
TRBV5-1,NA,TRBD1,TRBJ2-2,TGCGCCAGCACCAACAGGGGCCCTTCCACCGGGGAGCTGTTTTTT,CASTNRGPSTGELFF
TRBV6-5,NA,TRBD2,TRBJ2-5,TGTGCCAGCAGTTACTCAAGCGGGAGGTTAAAAGAGACCCAGTACTTC,CASSYSSGRLKETQYF
TRBV11-2,few,NA,TRBJ2-7,TGTGCCAGCAGCTTAGGGGTCTACGAGCAGTACTTC,CASSLGVYEQYF
TRBV6-6,once,NA,TRBJ2-1,TGTGCCAGCAGTTACTCAGGAGAGCAGTTCTTC,CASSYSGEQFF
TRBV7-8,NA,TRBD2,TRBJ2-3,TGTGCCAGCAGCTTAGGACTAGCGGGGAACACAGATACGCAGTATTTT,CASSLGLAGNTDTQYF
TRBV19,NA,NA,TRBJ1-1,TGTGCCAGTAGTATAGTGGTCGCAGGGTTGGGCACTGAAGCTTTCTTT,CASSIVVAGLGTEAFF
TRBV2,NA,NA,TRBJ2-3,TGTGCCAGCAGTTCCCTTCAGGGTACGGGTACAGATACGCAGTATTTT,CASSSLQGTGTDTQYF
TRBV19,NA,NA,TRBJ1-2,TGTGCCAGTAGTGGAGGCGGGCAGCGGACTAACTATGGCTACACCTTC,CASSGGGQRTNYGYTF
TRBV6-5,NA,TRBD1,TRBJ2-1,TGTGCCAGCAGTCCCGTGACAGGGGGCGAGAATGAGCAGTTCTTC,CASSPVTGGENEQFF
TRBV7-2,NA,NA,TRBJ2-3,TGTGCCAGCAGCTTTTCCTGGACTAGCACAGATACGCAGTATTTT,CASSFSWTSTDTQYF
TRBV19,NA,TRBD1,TRBJ1-5,TGTGCCAGTAGTATAGATCAAAGCGGGACAGGGGGAACCCATTATCAGCCCCAGCATTTT,CASSIDQSGTGGTHYQPQHF
TRBV4-2,NA,NA,TRBJ1-1,TGTGCCAGCAGCCAAATCTCCACTGAAGCTTTCTTT,CASSQISTEAFF
TRBV7-6,NA,TRBD1,TRBJ2-1,TGTGCCAGCAGCGCAGACAGGGGAGGTCCTTTGGTCAATGAGCAGTTCTTC,CASSADRGGPLVNEQFF
TRBV4-3,NA,NA,TRBJ1-1,TGCGCCAGCAGCCAAGATCCAGACAGACCTACGAACACTGAAGCTTTCTTT,CASSQDPDRPTNTEAFF
TRBV5-1,NA,NA,TRBJ2-2,TGCGCCAGCCCAAGCCCCCACAACGGGGAGCTGTTTTTT,CASPSPHNGELFF
TRBV7-6,NA,NA,TRBJ2-1,TGTGCCAGCAGCTTAGCTGAGGGCGACTCCTCGCGCCTTTACAATGAGCAGTTCTTC,CASSLAEGDSSRLYNEQFF
TRBV4-1,NA,TRBD2,TRBJ2-7,TGCGCCAGCAGCCAAGCGACTAGCGAATACGAGCAGTACTTC,CASSQATSEYEQYF
TRBV19,NA,TRBD2,TRBJ2-1,TGTGCCAGTAGTATGTTCGGTACTAGCGGGGGGTTCTCGATCTACAATGAGCAGTTCTTC,CASSMFGTSGGFSIYNEQFF
TRBV4-1,NA,TRBD1,TRBJ2-7,TGCGCCAGCAGCCCGACCCCGGGACAGAACTACGAGCAGTACTTC,CASSPTPGQNYEQYF
TRBV14,NA,NA,TRBJ2-3,TGTGCCAGCAGCCAAGTTTTTTCTTTGAAAGATACGCAGTATTTT,CASSQVFSLKDTQYF
TRBV4-1,NA,NA,TRBJ2-7,TGCGCCAGCAGCCAAGTTTTGGACGAGCAATACGAGCAGTACTTC,CASSQVLDEQYEQYF
TRBV6-5,NA,TRBD1,TRBJ2-7,TGTGCCAGCAGTTACGATGGACAGGGGAACGAGCAGTACTTC,CASSYDGQGNEQYF
TRBV9,NA,NA,TRBJ2-1,TGTGCCAGCAGCGTAGGGGGGGCATACAATGAGCAGTTCTTC,CASSVGGAYNEQFF
TRBV10-2,NA,NA,TRBJ2-7,TGCGCCAGCAGTCAGGTCGCCTACGAGCAGTACTTC,CASSQVAYEQYF
TRBV15,NA,NA,TRBJ2-7,TGTGCCACCAGCAGAGGTCTGAATATCCTGGTCCCCTCCTCCTACGAGCAGTACTTC,CATSRGLNILVPSSYEQYF
TRBV4-1,NA,TRBD1,TRBJ1-2,TGCGCCAGCAGCCCCGACAGGGACTATGGCTACACCTTC,CASSPDRDYGYTF
TRBV19,NA,TRBD1,TRBJ1-1,TGTGCCAGCTCCAGGGGGGTAAACACTGAAGCTTTCTTT,CASSRGVNTEAFF
TRBV6-1,NA,NA,TRBJ2-3,TGTGCCAGCAGTGAAGCGGCCGATACGCAGTATTTT,CASSEAADTQYF
TRBV18,NA,NA,TRBJ1-2,TGTGCCAGCTCCCACCCGGACAGCGATAACTATGGCTACACCTTC,CASSHPDSDNYGYTF